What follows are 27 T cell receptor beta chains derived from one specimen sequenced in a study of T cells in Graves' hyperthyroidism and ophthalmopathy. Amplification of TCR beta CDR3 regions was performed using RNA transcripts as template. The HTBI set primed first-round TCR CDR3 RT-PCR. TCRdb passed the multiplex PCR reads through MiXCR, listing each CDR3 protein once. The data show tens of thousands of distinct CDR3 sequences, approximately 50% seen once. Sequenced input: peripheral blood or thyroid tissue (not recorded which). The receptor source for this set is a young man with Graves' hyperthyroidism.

CDR3: CATSSDSNTEAFF. The CDR3 DNA sequence: TGTGCCACCAGCAGCGACAGCAACACTGAAGCTTTCTTT. The chain links TRBV15 to TRBJ1-1; D might be TRBD1 (5 bases). With 3 bases removed from V and 2 bases from J, the gap between germline ends came to 7 bases. This CDR3 region has 13 residues. Germline CDR1 and CDR2: LNHNV and YYDKDF (reference sequence). The full variable domain, its missing parts supplied by reference TRBV15 and TRBJ1-1, is DAMVIQNPRYQVTQFGKPVTLSCSQTLNHNVMYWYQQKSSQAPKLLFHYYDKDFNNEADTPDNFQSRRPNTSFCFLDIRSPGLGDTAMYLCATSSDSNTEAFFGQGTRLTVV.

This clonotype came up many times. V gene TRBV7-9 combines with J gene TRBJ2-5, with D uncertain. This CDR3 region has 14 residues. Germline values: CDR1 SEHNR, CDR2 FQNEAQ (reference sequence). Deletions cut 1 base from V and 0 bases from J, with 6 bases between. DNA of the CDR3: TGTGCCAGCAGCTTAGTGGCGTACCAAGAGACCCAGTACTTC. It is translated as CASSLVAYQETQYF.

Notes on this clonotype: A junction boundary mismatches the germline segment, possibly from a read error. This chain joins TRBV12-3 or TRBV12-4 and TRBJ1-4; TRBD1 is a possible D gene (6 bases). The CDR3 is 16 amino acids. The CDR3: CASSVGMRGANEKLFF. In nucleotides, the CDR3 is TGTGCCAGCAGTGTTGGTATGCGGGGGGCAAATGAGAAACTGTTTTTT.

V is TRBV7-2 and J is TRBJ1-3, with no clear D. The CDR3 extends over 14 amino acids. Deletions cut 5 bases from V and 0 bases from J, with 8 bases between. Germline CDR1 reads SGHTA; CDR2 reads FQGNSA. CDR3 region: CASSLQSSGNTIYF. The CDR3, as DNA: TGTGCCAGCAGCCTACAGAGCTCTGGAAACACCATATATTTT.

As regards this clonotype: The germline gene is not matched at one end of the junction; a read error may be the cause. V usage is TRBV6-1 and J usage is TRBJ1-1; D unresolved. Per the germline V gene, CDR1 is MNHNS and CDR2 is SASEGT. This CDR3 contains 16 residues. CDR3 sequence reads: CASSEFRWYVNTEAFF. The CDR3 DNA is TGTGCCAGCAGTGAATTTCGGTGGTATGTGAACACAGAAGCTTTCTTT.

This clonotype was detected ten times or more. The CDR3 loop is CASSLNAAGQETQYF. In DNA form, the CDR3 reads TGCGCCAGCAGCTTGAACGCCGCAGGGCAAGAGACCCAGTACTTC. V gene TRBV5-1 combines with J gene TRBJ2-5; possibly TRBD1 for D (5 bases). V lost 1 base to trimming and J lost 2 bases, with 12 bases between them. The CDR3 has 15 residues. The germline V gene encodes CDR1 SGHRS and CDR2 YFSETQ.

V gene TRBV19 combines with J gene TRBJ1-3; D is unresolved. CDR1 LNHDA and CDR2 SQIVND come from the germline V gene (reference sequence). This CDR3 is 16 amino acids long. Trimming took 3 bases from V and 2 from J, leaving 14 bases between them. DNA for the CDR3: TGTGCCAGTAGTATCCTGGATTGGGCCGCTGGAAACACCATATATTTT. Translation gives CASSILDWAAGNTIYF.

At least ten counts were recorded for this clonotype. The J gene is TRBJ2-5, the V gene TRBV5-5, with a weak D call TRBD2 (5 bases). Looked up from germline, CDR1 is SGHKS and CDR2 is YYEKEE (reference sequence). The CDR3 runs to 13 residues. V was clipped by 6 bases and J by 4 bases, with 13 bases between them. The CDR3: CASTRGTAETQYF. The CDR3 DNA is TGTGCCAGCACACGGGGTACTGCAGAGACCCAGTACTTC.

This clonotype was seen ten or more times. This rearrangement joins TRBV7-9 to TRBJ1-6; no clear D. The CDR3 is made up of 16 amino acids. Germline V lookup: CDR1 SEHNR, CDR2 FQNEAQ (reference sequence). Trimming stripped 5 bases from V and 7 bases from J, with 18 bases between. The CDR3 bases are TGTGCCAGCAGCCACCCTCTCGGCGTAAAGAATTCACCCCTCCACTTT. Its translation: CASSHPLGVKNSPLHF.

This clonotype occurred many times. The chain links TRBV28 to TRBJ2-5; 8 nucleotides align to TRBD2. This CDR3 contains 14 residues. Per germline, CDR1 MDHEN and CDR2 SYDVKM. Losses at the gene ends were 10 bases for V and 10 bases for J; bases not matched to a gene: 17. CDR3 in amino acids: CATRGVRGVWDQYF. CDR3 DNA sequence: TGTGCCACCCGGGGGGTGCGGGGGGTGTGGGACCAGTACTTC.

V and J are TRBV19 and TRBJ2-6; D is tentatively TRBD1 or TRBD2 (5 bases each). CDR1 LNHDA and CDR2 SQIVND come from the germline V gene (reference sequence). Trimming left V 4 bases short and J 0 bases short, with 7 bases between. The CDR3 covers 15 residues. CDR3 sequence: CASSRGYSGANVLTF. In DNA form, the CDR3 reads TGTGCCAGTAGTAGGGGGTACTCTGGGGCCAACGTCCTGACTTTC.

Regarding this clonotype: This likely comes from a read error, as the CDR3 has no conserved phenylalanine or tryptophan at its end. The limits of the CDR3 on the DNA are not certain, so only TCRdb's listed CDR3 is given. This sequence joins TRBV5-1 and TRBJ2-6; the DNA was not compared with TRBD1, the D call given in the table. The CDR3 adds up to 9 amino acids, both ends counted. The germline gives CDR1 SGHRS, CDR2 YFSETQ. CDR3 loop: CASSPRGTY.

CDR3: CSASGEEQYF. In DNA, the CDR3 is TGCAGTGCTAGTGGAGAAGAGCAGTACTTC. The chain links TRBV20-1 to TRBJ2-7; D gene unclear. Looked up from germline, CDR1 is DFQATT and CDR2 is SNEGSKA (reference sequence). This CDR3 region has 10 residues. V was cut by 3 bases and J by 7 bases, with 7 bases left in between.

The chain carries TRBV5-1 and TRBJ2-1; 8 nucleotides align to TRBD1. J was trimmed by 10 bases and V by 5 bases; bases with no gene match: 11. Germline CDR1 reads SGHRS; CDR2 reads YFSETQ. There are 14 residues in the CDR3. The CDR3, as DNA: TGCGCCAGCAGTTTACCTCAGACAGGGGTCGAGCAGTTCTTC. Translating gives CASSLPQTGVEQFF.

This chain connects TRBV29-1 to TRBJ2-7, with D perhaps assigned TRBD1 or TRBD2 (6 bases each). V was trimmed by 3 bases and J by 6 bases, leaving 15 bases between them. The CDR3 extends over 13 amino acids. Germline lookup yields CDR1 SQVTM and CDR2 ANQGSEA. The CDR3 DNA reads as TGCAGCGTTGATGGGGGGCCAGGCTCCGAGCAGTACTTC. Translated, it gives CSVDGGPGSEQYF.

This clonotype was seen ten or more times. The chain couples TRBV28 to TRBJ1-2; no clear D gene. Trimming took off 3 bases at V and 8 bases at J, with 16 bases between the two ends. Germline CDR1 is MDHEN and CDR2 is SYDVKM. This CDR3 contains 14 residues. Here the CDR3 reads CASSLPRQEKGYTF. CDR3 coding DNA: TGTGCCAGCAGTTTGCCCAGACAAGAAAAGGGCTACACCTTC.

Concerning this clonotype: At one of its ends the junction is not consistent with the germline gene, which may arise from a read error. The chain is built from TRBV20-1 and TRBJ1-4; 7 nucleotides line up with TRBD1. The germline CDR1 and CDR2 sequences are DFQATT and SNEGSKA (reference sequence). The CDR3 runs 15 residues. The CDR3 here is CNATRDSATNEKLLF. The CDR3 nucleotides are TGCAATGCCACCCGGGACAGCGCAACTAATGAAAAACTGCTTTTT.

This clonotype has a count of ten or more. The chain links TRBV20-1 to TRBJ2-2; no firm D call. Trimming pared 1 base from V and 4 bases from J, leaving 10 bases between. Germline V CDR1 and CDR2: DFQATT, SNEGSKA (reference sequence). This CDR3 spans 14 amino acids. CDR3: CSARVRLGTGELFF. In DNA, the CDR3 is TGCAGTGCTAGAGTCCGACTCGGCACCGGGGAGCTGTTTTTT.

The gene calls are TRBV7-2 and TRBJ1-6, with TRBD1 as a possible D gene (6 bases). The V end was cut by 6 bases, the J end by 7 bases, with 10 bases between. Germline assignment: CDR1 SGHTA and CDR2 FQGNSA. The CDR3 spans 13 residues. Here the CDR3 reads CASSRDINSPLHF. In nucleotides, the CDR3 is TGTGCCAGCAGTCGGGACATCAATTCACCCCTCCACTTT.

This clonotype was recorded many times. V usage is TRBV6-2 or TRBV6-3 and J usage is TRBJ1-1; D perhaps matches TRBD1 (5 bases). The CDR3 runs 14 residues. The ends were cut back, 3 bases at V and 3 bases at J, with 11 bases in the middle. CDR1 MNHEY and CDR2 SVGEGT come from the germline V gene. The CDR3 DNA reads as TGTGCCAGCAGTTATTGGGGGATCGACACTGAAGCTTTCTTT. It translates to CASSYWGIDTEAFF.

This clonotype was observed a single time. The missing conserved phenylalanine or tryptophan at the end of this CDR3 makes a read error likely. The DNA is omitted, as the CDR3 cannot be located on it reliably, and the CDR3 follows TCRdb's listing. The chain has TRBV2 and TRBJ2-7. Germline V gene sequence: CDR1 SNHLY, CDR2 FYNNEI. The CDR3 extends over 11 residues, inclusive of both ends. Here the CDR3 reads CASSGNYEQHL.

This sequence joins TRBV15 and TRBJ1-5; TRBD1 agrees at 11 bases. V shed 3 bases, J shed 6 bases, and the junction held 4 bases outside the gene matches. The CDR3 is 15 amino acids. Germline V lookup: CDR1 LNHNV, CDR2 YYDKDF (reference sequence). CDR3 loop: CATSRTGTGGQPQHF. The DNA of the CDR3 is TGTGCCACCAGCAGGACCGGGACAGGGGGTCAGCCCCAGCATTTT.

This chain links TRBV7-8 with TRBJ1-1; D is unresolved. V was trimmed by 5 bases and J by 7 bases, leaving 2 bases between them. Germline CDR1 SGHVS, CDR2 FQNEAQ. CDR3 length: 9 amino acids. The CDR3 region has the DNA TGTGCCAGCAGCCTTGAAGCTTTCTTT. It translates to CASSLEAFF.

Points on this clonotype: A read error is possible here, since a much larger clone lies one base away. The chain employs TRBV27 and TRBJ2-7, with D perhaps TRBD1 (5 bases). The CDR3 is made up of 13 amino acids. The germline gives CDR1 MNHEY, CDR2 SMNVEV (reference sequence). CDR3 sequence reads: CAGSLVTGGEQYF. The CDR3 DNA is TGTGCCGGCAGTTTAGTAACAGGTGGAGAGCAGTACTTC.

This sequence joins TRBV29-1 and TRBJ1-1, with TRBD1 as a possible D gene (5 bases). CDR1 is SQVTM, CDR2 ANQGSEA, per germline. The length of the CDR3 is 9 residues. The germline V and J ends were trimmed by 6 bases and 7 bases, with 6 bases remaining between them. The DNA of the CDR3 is TGCAGCGTGGACAATGAAGCTTTCTTT. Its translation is CSVDNEAFF.

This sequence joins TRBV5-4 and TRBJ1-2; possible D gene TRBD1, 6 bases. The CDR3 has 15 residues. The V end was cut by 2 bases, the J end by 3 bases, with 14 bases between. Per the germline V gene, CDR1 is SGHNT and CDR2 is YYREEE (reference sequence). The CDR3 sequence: CASSFGQPGDYGYTF. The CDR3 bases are TGTGCCAGCAGCTTTGGACAGCCGGGGGACTATGGCTACACCTTC.

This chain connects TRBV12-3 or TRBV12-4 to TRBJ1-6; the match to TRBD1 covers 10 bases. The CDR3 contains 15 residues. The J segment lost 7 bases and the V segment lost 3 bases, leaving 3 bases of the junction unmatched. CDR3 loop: CASSFWGQGNSPLHF. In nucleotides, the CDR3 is TGTGCCAGCAGTTTTTGGGGACAGGGGAATTCACCCCTCCACTTT.